The 13 T cell receptor beta chains given below trace back to one sample, sequenced in a study of T-cell memory formation after mild COVID-19. TCRdb reprocessed the 5' RACE reads via MiXCR and lists one record per CDR3 protein. Of about 200,000 distinct CDR3 sequences listed, about 17% are singletons. The sequenced sample consisted of PBMCs or a T cell subset sorted from them (not recorded which). The receptors were sampled from an adult woman who had mild COVID-19 (a few samples of this study predate the infection). Cell type and time point are not known.

This clonotype has just a few counts. The chain combines TRBV29-1 with TRBJ2-2, with a tentative D call TRBD2 (6 bases). The V gene's germline CDR1 is SQVTM and CDR2 ANQGSEA. The CDR3 loop spans 15 amino acids. The V end was cut by 3 bases, the J end by 7 bases, with 18 bases between. The CDR3 sequence: CSVEMGREEGGELFF. Here the CDR3 DNA reads TGCAGCGTTGAGATGGGCAGGGAGGAGGGCGGGGAGCTGTTTTTT.

There are many counts of this clonotype. This chain links TRBV6-6 with TRBJ2-1; a possible D gene is TRBD1 (6 bases). The CDR3 spans 12 residues. V was cut by 4 bases and J by 9 bases, with 10 bases left in between. Germline V gives CDR1 MNHNY, CDR2 SVGAGI (reference sequence). CDR3 in amino acids: CASSSTGAEQFF. CDR3 bases: TGTGCCAGCAGTTCGACAGGCGCTGAGCAGTTCTTC.

V is TRBV24-1 and J is TRBJ1-1, with 8 nucleotides matching TRBD1. This CDR3 has 15 amino acids. Germline V gene sequence: CDR1 KGHDR, CDR2 SFDVKD. J was trimmed by 5 bases and V by 8 bases; bases with no gene match: 12. The CDR3 here is CATNEATGGRTEAFF. As DNA, the CDR3 is TGTGCCACCAATGAGGCCACAGGGGGAAGGACTGAAGCTTTCTTT.

The V and J genes are TRBV12-3 or TRBV12-4 and TRBJ1-1, with TRBD1 identical over 7 bases. This CDR3 spans 15 amino acids. V dropped 5 bases and J dropped 4; count of bases not matched to a gene: 10. The CDR3 region has the DNA TGTGCCAGCAGTGTCTCGGACAGGCGGGGCACTGAAGCTTTCTTT. Its protein is CASSVSDRRGTEAFF.

V usage is TRBV20-1 and J usage is TRBJ1-1; possible D gene TRBD1, 6 bases. The V gene's germline CDR1 is DFQATT and CDR2 SNEGSKA (reference sequence). CDR3 length equals 15 residues. V dropped 5 bases and J dropped 3 bases, with 19 bases sitting between them. The CDR3 here is CSASPPQGRYTEAFF. The DNA for the CDR3 is TGCAGTGCTTCCCCCCCACAGGGTCGTTACACTGAAGCTTTCTTT.

This clonotype has just a few counts. The chain combines TRBV6-1 with TRBJ2-3; 9 bases match TRBD2. V shed 4 bases and J 4 bases; nucleotides not matched to a gene: 6. The CDR3 is 15 amino acids. Germline V CDR1 and CDR2: MNHNS, SASEGT. CDR3 sequence (DNA): TGTGCCAGCAGTGCGAGTAGCGGGGGTGCAGATACGCAGTATTTT. It translates to CASSASSGGADTQYF.

This clonotype was counted between two and nine times. The chain's CDR3 is CASRPRFRNSYGYTF. CDR3 nucleotide sequence: TGTGCCAGCAGGCCCAGGTTCCGAAACTCCTATGGCTACACCTTC. The genes are TRBV12-3 or TRBV12-4 and TRBJ1-2; no reliable D call. The CDR3 consists of 15 residues. V lost 6 bases, J lost 4 bases, and 18 bases lay in between.

V gene TRBV4-3 combines with J gene TRBJ1-1; D remains unclear. The germline V and J ends were trimmed by 0 bases and 3 bases, with 14 bases remaining between them. The CDR3 consists of 16 residues. Looked up from germline, CDR1 is LGHNA and CDR2 is YSLEER. CDR3 sequence (DNA): TGCGCCAGCAGCCAAGAGTTCCAGCAGAGGTACACTGAAGCTTTCTTT. It is translated as CASSQEFQQRYTEAFF.

This clonotype turned up a few times. The chain links TRBV20-1 to TRBJ2-3; D may correspond to TRBD1 or TRBD2 (6 bases each). The ends were cut back, 0 bases at V and 1 base at J, with 11 bases in the middle. In germline, CDR1 is DFQATT, CDR2 SNEGSKA (reference sequence). This CDR3 has 15 amino acids. CDR3 region: CSAREGGYRTDTQYF. The CDR3 nucleotides read TGCAGTGCTAGAGAGGGGGGCTACCGCACAGATACGCAGTATTTT.

The chain carries TRBV7-6 and TRBJ2-5; 7 positions match TRBD1. The CDR3 consists of 15 residues. Germline V gene sequence: CDR1 SGHVS, CDR2 FNYEAQ. With V trimmed by 0 bases and J by 2 bases, 3 bases remained unmatched. The CDR3 spells CASSLATGSQETQYF. The CDR3, as DNA: TGTGCCAGCAGCTTAGCGACAGGGTCTCAAGAGACCCAGTACTTC.

This clonotype was observed a few times. This sequence joins TRBV5-1 and TRBJ1-1; weak D call: TRBD1 (6 bases). Germline V gene lookup returns CDR1 SGHRS and CDR2 YFSETQ. The V and J ends lost 0 bases and 6 bases respectively, with 12 bases between them. The length of the CDR3 is 14 residues. The CDR3 DNA is TGCGCCAGCAGCTTGGAGGTGCCAGGGGCTGAAGCTTTCTTT. Translated: CASSLEVPGAEAFF.

The chain carries TRBV11-2 and TRBJ2-4, with D hard to call. From germline, CDR1 is SGHAT and CDR2 FQNNGV. Trimming removed 5 bases at V and 1 base at J, with 12 bases between. The CDR3 has 15 amino acids. CDR3 in DNA: TGTGCCAGCAGCCCAGGTCCCATGGCCAAAAACATTCAGTACTTC. Encoded protein: CASSPGPMAKNIQYF.

This clonotype was seen a handful of times. The chain joins TRBV6-1 to TRBJ1-1; no definite D call. This CDR3 spans 13 amino acids. The germline V gene has CDR1 MNHNS and CDR2 SASEGT. The ends were cut back, 10 bases at V and 2 bases at J, with 14 bases in the middle. The CDR3, as DNA: TGTGCCATTGCCCGGCACACCAACACTGAAGCTTTCTTT. It specifies CAIARHTNTEAFF.